A selection of T cell receptor beta chains follows, all from one sample in a study of vaccination and CD4 T cells after COVID-19. One entry per CDR3 protein, called by TCRdb with MiXCR from the PCR reads. The sample lists around 4,200 distinct CDR3 sequences; about half were seen once. For these TCRs, the target antigens are not known. Sequencing used CD4+ T cells from blood, cultured in vitro. Receptor source: a human donor who had recovered from COVID-19. Both conserved end residues are part of each CDR3. A D gene is named only where the DNA matches it firmly. Size tells how often a clone was seen (once, few, many) or the class of an expanded clone, and some rows leave it out.

v_call	clone_size	d_call	j_call	cdr3_aa	cdr3_nt
TRBV6-2/TRBV6-3	-	TRBD2	TRBJ2-1	CASIFRGGSNEQFF	TGTGCCAGCATCTTTCGGGGGGGGTCCAATGAGCAGTTCTTC
TRBV20-1	-	-	TRBJ1-2	CSARDARGGGYTF	TGCAGTGCTAGAGATGCCAGGGGCGGAGGCTACACCTTC
TRBV3-1	-	-	TRBJ1-2	CASSQEPGARGYTF	TGTGCCAGCAGCCAAGAGCCGGGGGCGAGGGGCTACACCTTC
TRBV19	-	TRBD1	TRBJ2-3	CASSAGTGSPDTQYF	TGTGCCAGTAGCGCCGGGACAGGGAGCCCAGATACGCAGTATTTT
TRBV7-9	-	-	TRBJ2-6	CASGTLQGITGANVLTF	TGTGCCAGCGGGACTTTACAGGGAATCACTGGGGCCAACGTCCTGACTTTC
TRBV7-2	-	TRBD1	TRBJ1-1	CASSRDRDTEAFF	TGTGCCAGCAGCCGGGACAGGGATACTGAAGCTTTCTTT
TRBV25-1	-	-	TRBJ1-2	CASSPIQGDSSYAGYYGYTF	TGTGCCAGCAGTCCTATACAAGGGGACTCTTCGTACGCAGGGTACTATGGCTACACCTTC
TRBV2	-	TRBD1	TRBJ1-1	CASKGGARLSTEAFF	TGTGCCAGCAAAGGGGGCGCTCGGTTGAGCACTGAAGCTTTCTTT
TRBV20-1	-	-	TRBJ2-3	CSARTSRDTQYF	TGCAGTGCTAGGACTAGTAGAGATACGCAGTATTTT
TRBV7-2	-	TRBD2	TRBJ2-7	CASSAGLAGTYEQYF	TGTGCCAGCAGCGCTGGACTAGCGGGAACCTACGAGCAGTACTTC
TRBV5-1	-	TRBD2	TRBJ2-3	CASSLRGLAGDTQYF	TGCGCCAGCAGCTTGCGGGGACTAGCGGGGGATACGCAGTATTTT
TRBV12-3/TRBV12-4	medium-sized	-	TRBJ2-3	CASSLWGRTTTDTQYF	TGTGCCAGCAGTTTATGGGGGAGAACCACCACAGATACGCAGTATTTT
TRBV7-9	-	-	TRBJ1-1	CASRTGLDTEAFF	TGTGCCAGCCGGACCGGGCTGGACACTGAAGCTTTCTTT
TRBV29-1	-	TRBD1	TRBJ1-4	CSTKDRDREEKLFF	TGCAGCACTAAAGACAGGGACAGGGAGGAGAAACTGTTTTTT
TRBV11-3	-	-	TRBJ2-7	CASSLDGAGSNYYEQYF	TGTGCCAGCAGCTTAGATGGAGCAGGCTCCAACTACTACGAGCAGTACTTC
TRBV7-8	-	TRBD1	TRBJ1-1	CASSLVVRPTGTGKRWTEAFF	TGTGCCAGCAGCTTAGTAGTCAGGCCTACCGGGACAGGGAAGAGGTGGACTGAAGCTTTCTTT
TRBV10-3	-	-	TRBJ1-2	CAISAPRQHNYGYTF	TGTGCCATCAGTGCGCCCAGACAGCATAACTATGGCTACACCTTC
TRBV7-2	-	-	TRBJ2-1	CASSLARLATSYNEQFF	TGTGCCAGCAGCTTAGCGCGGCTAGCGACTTCCTACAATGAGCAGTTCTTC
TRBV15	-	-	TRBJ2-7	CATSRDRVRSYEQYF	TGTGCCACCAGCAGAGATCGGGTCCGGTCCTACGAGCAGTACTTC
TRBV27	few	-	TRBJ1-6	CASSSGRGPLHF	TGTGCCAGCAGTTCAGGCAGGGGTCCCCTCCACTTT
TRBV20-1	-	-	TRBJ2-1	CSAFLTAAASYNEQFF	TGCAGTGCTTTCCTGACTGCCGCGGCCTCCTACAATGAGCAGTTCTTC
TRBV5-1	-	TRBD2	TRBJ2-5	CASSSTGRGGAETQYF	TGCGCCAGCAGCTCGACAGGACGGGGGGGAGCGGAGACCCAGTACTTC
TRBV29-1	-	-	TRBJ2-7	CSVDGPTYEQYF	TGCAGCGTTGATGGACCGACCTACGAGCAGTACTTC
TRBV12-3/TRBV12-4	-	TRBD1	TRBJ2-1	CASSALTGDEQFF	TGTGCCAGCAGTGCATTGACAGGGGATGAGCAGTTCTTC
TRBV30	-	-	TRBJ2-5	CAWSPRQRWGETQYF	TGTGCCTGGTCCCCACGCCAGCGGTGGGGGGAGACCCAGTACTTC
TRBV7-9	-	-	TRBJ1-2	CASIRGEKSYGYTF	TGTGCCAGCATTCGGGGGGAGAAGAGCTATGGCTACACCTTC
TRBV2	few	-	TRBJ1-1	CASSEFPGVGTEAFF	TGTGCCAGCAGTGAGTTTCCAGGGGTCGGCACTGAAGCTTTCTTT
TRBV5-4	-	TRBD1	TRBJ2-7	CASRGDREGEQYF	TGTGCCAGCAGGGGGGACAGGGAGGGAGAGCAGTACTTC
TRBV2	once	-	TRBJ2-2	CASSLARVGNTGELFF	TGTGCCAGCAGTTTAGCTAGGGTCGGGAACACCGGGGAGCTGTTTTTT
TRBV12-3/TRBV12-4	few	TRBD1	TRBJ1-3	CASSPPRGLGGNTIYF	TGTGCCAGCAGTCCTCCAAGGGGGCTTGGGGGAAACACCATATATTTT
TRBV7-9	few	TRBD1	TRBJ2-7	CASGTVPYEQYF	TGTGCCAGCGGGACAGTACCCTACGAGCAGTACTTC
TRBV6-1	few	-	TRBJ2-5	CASGPRQETQYF	TGTGCCAGCGGGCCGCGGCAAGAGACCCAGTACTTC
TRBV7-9	-	-	TRBJ2-1	CASSLPQARDEQFF	TGTGCCAGCAGCTTACCACAGGCCAGGGATGAGCAGTTCTTC
TRBV19	-	TRBD1	TRBJ2-6	CASSSDRAPGANVLTF	TGTGCCAGTAGTTCGGACAGGGCCCCTGGGGCCAACGTCCTGACTTTC
TRBV11-3	-	-	TRBJ2-7	CASSPVGPSSYEQYF	TGTGCCAGCAGCCCCGTAGGCCCTAGCTCCTACGAGCAGTACTTC
TRBV18	-	-	TRBJ1-2	CASSPGPEYGYTF	TGTGCCAGCTCACCAGGACCAGAGTATGGCTACACCTTC
TRBV5-4	few	-	TRBJ1-1	CASSPEGGRVTEAFF	TGTGCCAGCAGCCCCGAGGGGGGGCGGGTCACTGAAGCTTTCTTT
TRBV19	-	-	TRBJ2-5	CASSNPGLQETQYF	TGTGCCAGTAGTAACCCGGGGCTCCAAGAGACCCAGTACTTC
TRBV7-8	medium-sized	-	TRBJ1-6	CASSLTGSNSPLHF	TGTGCCAGCAGCTTAACAGGGTCCAATTCACCCCTCCACTTT
TRBV15	-	-	TRBJ2-5	CATSSDYQETQYF	TGTGCCACCAGCAGCGACTACCAAGAGACCCAGTACTTC
TRBV27	-	TRBD1	TRBJ2-3	CASSSGGSGDTQYF	TGTGCCAGCAGCTCAGGGGGCAGCGGAGATACGCAGTATTTT
TRBV19	-	TRBD1	TRBJ1-5	CASSLVGTANYQPQHF	TGTGCCAGTAGTTTGGTCGGGACAGCGAACTATCAGCCCCAGCATTTT
TRBV4-1	-	-	TRBJ1-2	CASSQDRSYGYTF	TGCGCCAGCAGCCAAGATCGTAGCTATGGCTACACCTTC
TRBV3-1	-	-	TRBJ2-1	CASSPYVAYNEQFF	TGTGCCAGCAGCCCGTACGTGGCCTACAATGAGCAGTTCTTC
TRBV4-2	-	-	TRBJ1-1	CASSQIRDTFSRDTEAFF	TGTGCCAGCAGCCAAATCCGGGACACTTTCTCCAGGGACACTGAAGCTTTCTTT
TRBV28	-	TRBD1	TRBJ1-2	CASTQGARGYGYTF	TGTGCCAGCACACAGGGGGCAAGGGGCTATGGCTACACCTTC
TRBV5-1	-	TRBD1	TRBJ1-2	CASSNLTGPYYGYTF	TGCGCCAGCAGCAACCTGACAGGGCCTTACTATGGCTACACCTTC
TRBV11-2	-	TRBD1	TRBJ2-7	CASSLVTGSGYEQYF	TGTGCCAGCAGCTTAGTGACAGGGAGTGGGTACGAGCAGTACTTC
TRBV19	few	-	TRBJ2-2	CASSSRGPLNTGELFF	TGTGCCAGTAGTAGCAGGGGCCCCCTGAACACCGGGGAGCTGTTTTTT
TRBV5-4	-	-	TRBJ2-7	CASSSGTHTVEQYF	TGTGCCAGCAGCTCTGGGACCCACACGGTCGAGCAGTACTTC
TRBV28	-	TRBD1	TRBJ1-1	CASSPPGQGASTEAFF	TGTGCCAGCAGCCCCCCGGGACAGGGGGCGAGCACTGAAGCTTTCTTT
TRBV11-2	once	TRBD1	TRBJ2-3	CASSFRDSKTDTQYF	TGTGCCAGCAGCTTCCGGGACAGCAAGACAGATACGCAGTATTTT
TRBV6-1	-	-	TRBJ1-2	CASSTGANYGYTF	TGTGCCAGCAGTACCGGGGCTAACTATGGCTACACCTTC
TRBV6-5	-	TRBD2	TRBJ2-7	CASSYEGLAGAEQYF	TGTGCCAGCAGTTATGAGGGACTAGCGGGAGCCGAGCAGTACTTC